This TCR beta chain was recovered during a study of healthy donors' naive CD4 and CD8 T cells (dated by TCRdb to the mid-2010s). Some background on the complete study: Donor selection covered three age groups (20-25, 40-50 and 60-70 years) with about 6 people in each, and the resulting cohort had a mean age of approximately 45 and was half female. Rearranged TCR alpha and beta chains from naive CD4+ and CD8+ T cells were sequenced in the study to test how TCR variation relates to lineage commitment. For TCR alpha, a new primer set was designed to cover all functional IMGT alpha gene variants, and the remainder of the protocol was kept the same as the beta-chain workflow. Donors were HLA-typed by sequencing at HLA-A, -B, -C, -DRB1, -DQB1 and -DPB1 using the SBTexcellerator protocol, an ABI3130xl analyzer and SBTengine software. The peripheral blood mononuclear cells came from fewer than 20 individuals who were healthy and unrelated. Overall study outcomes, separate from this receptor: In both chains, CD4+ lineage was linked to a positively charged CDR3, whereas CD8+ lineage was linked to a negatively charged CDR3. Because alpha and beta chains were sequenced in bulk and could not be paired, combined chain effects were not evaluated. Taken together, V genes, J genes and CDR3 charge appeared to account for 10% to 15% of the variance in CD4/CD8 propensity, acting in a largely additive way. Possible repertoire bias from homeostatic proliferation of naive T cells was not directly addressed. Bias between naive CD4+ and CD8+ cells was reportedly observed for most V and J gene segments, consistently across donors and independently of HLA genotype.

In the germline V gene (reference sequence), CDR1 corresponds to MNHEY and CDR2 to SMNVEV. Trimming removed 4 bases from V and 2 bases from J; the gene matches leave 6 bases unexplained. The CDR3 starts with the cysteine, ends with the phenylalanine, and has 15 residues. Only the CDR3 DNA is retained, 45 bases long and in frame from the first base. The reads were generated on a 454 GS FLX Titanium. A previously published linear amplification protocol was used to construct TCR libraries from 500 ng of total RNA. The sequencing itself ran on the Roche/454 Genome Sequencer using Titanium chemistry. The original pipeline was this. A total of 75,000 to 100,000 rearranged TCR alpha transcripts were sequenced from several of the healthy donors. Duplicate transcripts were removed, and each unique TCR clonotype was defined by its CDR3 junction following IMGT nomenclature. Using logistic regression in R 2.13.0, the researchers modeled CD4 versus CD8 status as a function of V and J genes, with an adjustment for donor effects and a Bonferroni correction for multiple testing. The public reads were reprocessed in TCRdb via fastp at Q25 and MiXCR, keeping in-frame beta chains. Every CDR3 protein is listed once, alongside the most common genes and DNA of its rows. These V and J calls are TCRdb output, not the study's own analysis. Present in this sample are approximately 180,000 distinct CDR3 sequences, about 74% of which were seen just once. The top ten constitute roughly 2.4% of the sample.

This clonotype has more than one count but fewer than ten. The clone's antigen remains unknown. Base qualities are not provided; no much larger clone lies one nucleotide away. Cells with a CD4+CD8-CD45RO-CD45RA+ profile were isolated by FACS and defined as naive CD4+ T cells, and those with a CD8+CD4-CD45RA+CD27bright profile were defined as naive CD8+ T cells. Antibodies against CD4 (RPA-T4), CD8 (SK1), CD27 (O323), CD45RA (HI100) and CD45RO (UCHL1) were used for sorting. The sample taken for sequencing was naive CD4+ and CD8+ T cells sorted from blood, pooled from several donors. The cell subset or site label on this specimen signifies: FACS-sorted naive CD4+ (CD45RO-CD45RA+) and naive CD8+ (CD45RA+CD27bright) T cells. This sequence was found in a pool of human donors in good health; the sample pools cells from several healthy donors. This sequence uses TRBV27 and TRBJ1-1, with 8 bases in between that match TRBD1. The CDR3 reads CASSSLGQGNTEAFF. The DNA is TGTGCCAGCAGTTCCCTCGGACAGGGCAACACTGAAGCTTTCTTT.